This T cell receptor beta chain came from a study of T cell repertoires in cytomegalovirus infection. The overall study: Recently described HLA-C-restricted plus well-studied HLA-B-restricted CMV epitopes were used. Public signatures in TCR beta pointed to CMV infection and matching HLA type.

Looked up from germline, CDR1 is SGHVS and CDR2 is FNYEAQ. The CDR3 totals 18 residues. Study-level findings and limits: Clonotypes of TCR beta that were HLA-C-restricted and CMV-specific dominated the ex vivo response. Public TCR beta family frequency separated CMV-and-HLA carriers, including in an independent cohort.

In TCRdb, the reads were re-called with MiXCR into one record per CDR3 protein. The sample includes some 940,000 distinct CDR3 sequences, approximately 31% of them seen just once. As to this clonotype: What it recognizes is unknown. A much larger clone is a single base away; this may be a read error.

The gene calls are TRBV7-6 and TRBJ2-1, with D maybe TRBD1 (7 bases). This specimen was cultured CD8+ T cells from PBMCs, taken from culture after CMV antigen stimulation. This TCR derives from a human donor in good health (CMV status not recorded). Some clones in this sample may be carry-over from other donors' samples. CDR3 sequence (DNA): TGTGTCAGCAGCCAAGGGGGGACAGTTTACAGCTCCTACAATGAGCAGTTCTTC. Protein: CVSSQGGTVYSSYNEQFF.